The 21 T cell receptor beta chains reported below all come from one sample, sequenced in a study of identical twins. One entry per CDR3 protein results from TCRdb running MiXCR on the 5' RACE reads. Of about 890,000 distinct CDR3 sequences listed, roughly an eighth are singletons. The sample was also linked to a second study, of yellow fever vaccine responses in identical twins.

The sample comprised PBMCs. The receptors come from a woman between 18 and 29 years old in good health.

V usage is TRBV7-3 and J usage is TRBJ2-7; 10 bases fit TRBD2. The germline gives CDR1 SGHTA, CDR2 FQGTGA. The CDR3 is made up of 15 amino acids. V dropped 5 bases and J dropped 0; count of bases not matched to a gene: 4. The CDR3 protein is CASSPSGRNSYEQYF. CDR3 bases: TGTGCCAGCAGCCCTAGCGGGAGAAACTCCTACGAGCAGTACTTC.

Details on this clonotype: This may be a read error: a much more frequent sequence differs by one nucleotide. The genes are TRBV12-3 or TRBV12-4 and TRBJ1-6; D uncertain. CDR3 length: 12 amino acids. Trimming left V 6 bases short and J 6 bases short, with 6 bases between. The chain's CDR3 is CASRFPNSPLHF. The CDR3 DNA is TGTGCCAGCAGGTTCCCTAATTCACCCCTCCACTTT.

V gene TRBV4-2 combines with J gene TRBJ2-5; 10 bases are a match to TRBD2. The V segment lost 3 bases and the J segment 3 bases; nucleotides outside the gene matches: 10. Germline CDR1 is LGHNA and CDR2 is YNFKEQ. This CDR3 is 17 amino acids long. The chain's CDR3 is CASSQASSSGGEETQYF. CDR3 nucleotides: TGTGCCAGCAGCCAGGCGTCGTCTAGCGGGGGTGAAGAGACCCAGTACTTC.

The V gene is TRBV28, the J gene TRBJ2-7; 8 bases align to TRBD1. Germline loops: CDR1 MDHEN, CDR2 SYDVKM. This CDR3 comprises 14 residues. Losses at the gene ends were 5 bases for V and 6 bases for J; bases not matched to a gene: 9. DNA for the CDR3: TGTGCCAGCAGTCTGGGGCCAGGGGGCATCGAGCAGTACTTC. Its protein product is CASSLGPGGIEQYF.

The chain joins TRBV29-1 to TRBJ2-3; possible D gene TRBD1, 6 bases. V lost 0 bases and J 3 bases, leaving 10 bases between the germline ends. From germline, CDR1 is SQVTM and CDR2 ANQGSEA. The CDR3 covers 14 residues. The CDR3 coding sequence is TGCAGCGTTGAAGATGGTCAGGGGACAGATACGCAGTATTTT. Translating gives CSVEDGQGTDTQYF.

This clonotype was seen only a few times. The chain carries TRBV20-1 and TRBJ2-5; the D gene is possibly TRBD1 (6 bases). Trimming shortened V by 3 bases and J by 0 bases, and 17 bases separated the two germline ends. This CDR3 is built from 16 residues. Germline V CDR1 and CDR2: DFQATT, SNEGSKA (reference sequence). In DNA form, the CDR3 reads TGCAGTGCTAGCCCTTTGGGGGCGGTCGACCAAGAGACCCAGTACTTC. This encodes CSASPLGAVDQETQYF.

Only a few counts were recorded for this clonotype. The chain's CDR3 is CASSSFSGGDPDTQYF. Here the CDR3 DNA reads TGTGCCAGCAGCTCATTCAGCGGGGGGGACCCAGATACGCAGTATTTT. This chain links TRBV7-9 with TRBJ2-3, with 10 bases aligning to TRBD2. Per the germline V gene, CDR1 is SEHNR and CDR2 is FQNEAQ (reference sequence). The CDR3 loop spans 16 amino acids. Losses at the gene ends were 4 bases for V and 4 bases for J; bases not matched to a gene: 8.

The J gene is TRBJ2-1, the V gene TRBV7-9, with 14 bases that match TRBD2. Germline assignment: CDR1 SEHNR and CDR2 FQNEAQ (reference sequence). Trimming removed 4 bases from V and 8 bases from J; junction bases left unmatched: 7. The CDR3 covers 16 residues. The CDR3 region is CASSSRLAGGGDEQFF. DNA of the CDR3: TGTGCCAGCAGCTCCAGACTAGCGGGGGGGGGAGATGAGCAGTTCTTC.

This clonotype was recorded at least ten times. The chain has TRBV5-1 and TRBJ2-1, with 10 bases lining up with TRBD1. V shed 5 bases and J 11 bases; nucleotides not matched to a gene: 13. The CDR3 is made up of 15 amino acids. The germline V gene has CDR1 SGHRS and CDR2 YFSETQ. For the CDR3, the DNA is TGCGCCAGCAGTTCGCCGGGACAGGGGAGCGGGCAGCAGTTCTTC. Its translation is CASSSPGQGSGQQFF.

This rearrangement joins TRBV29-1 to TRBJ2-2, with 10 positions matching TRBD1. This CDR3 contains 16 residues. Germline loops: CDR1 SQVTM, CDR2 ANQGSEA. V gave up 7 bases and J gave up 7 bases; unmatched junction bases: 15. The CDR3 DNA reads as TGCAGCGCCGGGTTCGAACCGGGACAGGGGCTCGGGGAGCTGTTTTTT. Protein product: CSAGFEPGQGLGELFF.

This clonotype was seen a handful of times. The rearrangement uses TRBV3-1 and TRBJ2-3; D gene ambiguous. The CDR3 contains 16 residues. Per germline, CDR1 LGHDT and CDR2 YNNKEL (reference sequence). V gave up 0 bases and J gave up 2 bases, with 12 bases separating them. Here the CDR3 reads CASSQEYSSHTDTQYF. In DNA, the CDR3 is TGTGCCAGCAGCCAAGAATACAGTAGTCACACAGATACGCAGTATTTT.

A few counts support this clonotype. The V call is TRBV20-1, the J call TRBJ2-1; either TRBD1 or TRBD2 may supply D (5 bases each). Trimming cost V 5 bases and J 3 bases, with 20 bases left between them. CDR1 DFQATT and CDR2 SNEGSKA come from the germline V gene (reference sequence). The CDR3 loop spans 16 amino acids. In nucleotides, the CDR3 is TGCAGTGCTGCAGGGACCCCCGACGGTTACTACAATGAGCAGTTCTTC. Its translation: CSAAGTPDGYYNEQFF.

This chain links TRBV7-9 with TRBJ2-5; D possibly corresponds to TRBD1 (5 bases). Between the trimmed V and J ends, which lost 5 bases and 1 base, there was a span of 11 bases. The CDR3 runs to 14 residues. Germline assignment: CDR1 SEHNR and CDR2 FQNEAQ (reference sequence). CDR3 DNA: TGTGCCAGCAGCCTAATGACAGTCCAAGAGACCCAGTACTTC. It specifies CASSLMTVQETQYF. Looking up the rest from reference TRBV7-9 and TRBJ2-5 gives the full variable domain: DTGVSQNPRHKITKRGQNVTFRCDPISEHNRLYWYRQTLGQGPEFLTYFQNEAQLEKSRLLSDRFSAERPKGSFSTLEIQRTEQGDSAMYLCASSLMTVQETQYFGPGTRLLVL.

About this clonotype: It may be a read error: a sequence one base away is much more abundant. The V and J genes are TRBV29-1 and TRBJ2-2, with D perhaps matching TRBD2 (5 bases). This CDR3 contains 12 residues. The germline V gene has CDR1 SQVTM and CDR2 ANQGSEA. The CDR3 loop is CSVSAGTWELFF. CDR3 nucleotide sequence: TGCAGCGTTTCTGCGGGCACCTGGGAGCTGTTTTTT.

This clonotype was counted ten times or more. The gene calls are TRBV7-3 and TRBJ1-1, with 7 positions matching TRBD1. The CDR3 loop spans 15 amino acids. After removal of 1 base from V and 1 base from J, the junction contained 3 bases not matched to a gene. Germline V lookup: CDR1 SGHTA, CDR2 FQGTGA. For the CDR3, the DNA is TGTGCCAGCAGCTTAATCCCAGGGGGGAACACTGAAGCTTTCTTT. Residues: CASSLIPGGNTEAFF.

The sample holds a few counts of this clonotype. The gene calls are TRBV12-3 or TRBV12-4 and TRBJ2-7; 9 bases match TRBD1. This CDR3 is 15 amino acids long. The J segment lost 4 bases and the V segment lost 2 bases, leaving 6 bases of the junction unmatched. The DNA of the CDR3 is TGTGCCAGCAGTTTAAACCCGACAGGGGGGTACGAGCAGTACTTC. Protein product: CASSLNPTGGYEQYF.

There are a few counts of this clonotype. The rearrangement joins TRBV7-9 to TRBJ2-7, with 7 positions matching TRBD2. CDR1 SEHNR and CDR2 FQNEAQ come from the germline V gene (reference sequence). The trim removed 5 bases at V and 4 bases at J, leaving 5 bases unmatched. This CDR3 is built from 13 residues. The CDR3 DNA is TGTGCCAGCAGCGCCGGGGGGTTGTACGAGCAGTACGTC. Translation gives CASSAGGLYEQYV.

For the CDR3, the DNA is TGTGCCAGCAGCCTTAATAGCGGCACAGATACGCAGTATTTT. This translates into CASSLNSGTDTQYF. The chain links TRBV3-1 to TRBJ2-3; perhaps TRBD2 as D (5 bases). Per germline, CDR1 LGHDT and CDR2 YNNKEL (reference sequence). V gave up 4 bases and J gave up 1 base, with 9 bases separating them. The CDR3 spans 14 residues.

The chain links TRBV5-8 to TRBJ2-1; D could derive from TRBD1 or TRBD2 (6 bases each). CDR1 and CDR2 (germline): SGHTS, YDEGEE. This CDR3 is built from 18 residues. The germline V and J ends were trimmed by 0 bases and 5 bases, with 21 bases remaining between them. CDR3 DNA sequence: TGTGCCAGCAGCTTGGGGGTCATACAGGGAGGATTTAACAATGAGCAGTTCTTC. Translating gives CASSLGVIQGGFNNEQFF.

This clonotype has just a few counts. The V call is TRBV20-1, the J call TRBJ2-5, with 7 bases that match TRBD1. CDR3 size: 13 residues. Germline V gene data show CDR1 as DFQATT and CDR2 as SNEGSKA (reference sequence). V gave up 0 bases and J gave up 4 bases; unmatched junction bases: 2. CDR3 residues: CSARDTGVETQYF. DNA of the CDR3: TGCAGTGCTAGAGACACAGGGGTAGAGACCCAGTACTTC.

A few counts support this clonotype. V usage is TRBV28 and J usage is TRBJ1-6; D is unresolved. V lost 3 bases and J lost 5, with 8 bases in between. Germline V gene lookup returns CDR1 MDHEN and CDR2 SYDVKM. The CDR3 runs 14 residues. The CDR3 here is CASSFVNHNSPLHF. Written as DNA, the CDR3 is TGTGCCAGCAGTTTTGTGAATCATAATTCACCCCTCCACTTT.